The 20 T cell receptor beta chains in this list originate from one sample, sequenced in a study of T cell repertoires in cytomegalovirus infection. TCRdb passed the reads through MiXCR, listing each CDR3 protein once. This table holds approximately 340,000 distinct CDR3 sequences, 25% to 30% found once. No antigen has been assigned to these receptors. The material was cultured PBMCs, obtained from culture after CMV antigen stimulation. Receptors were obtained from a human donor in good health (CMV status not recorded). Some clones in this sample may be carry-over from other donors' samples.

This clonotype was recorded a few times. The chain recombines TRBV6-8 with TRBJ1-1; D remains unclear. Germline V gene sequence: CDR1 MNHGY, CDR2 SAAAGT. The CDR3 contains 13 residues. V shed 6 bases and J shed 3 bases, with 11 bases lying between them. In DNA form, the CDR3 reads TGTGCCAGCAGCTTTGTGAAAGACACTGAAGCTTTCTTT. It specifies CASSFVKDTEAFF.

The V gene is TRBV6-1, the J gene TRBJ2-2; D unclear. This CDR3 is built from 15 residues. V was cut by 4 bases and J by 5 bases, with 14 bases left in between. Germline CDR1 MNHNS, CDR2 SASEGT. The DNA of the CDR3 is TGTGCCAGCAGTGGGCTGATAGACCCAACCGGGGAGCTGTTTTTT. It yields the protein CASSGLIDPTGELFF.

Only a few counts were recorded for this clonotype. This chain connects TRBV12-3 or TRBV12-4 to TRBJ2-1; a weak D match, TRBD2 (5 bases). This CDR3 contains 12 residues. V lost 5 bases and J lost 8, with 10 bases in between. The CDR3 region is CASSRLLDEQFF. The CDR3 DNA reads TGTGCCAGCAGTCGACTACTAGATGAGCAGTTCTTC.

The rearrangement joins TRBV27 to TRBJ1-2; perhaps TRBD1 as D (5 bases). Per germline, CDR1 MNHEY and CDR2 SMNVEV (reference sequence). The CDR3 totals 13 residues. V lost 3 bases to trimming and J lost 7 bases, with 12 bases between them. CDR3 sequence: CASSLRGSVGYTF. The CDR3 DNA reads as TGTGCCAGCAGTTTGAGGGGATCGGTTGGCTACACCTTC.

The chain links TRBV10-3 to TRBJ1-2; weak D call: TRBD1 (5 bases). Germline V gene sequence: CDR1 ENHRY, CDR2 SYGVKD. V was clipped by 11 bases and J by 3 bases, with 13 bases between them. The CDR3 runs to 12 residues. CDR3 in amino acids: CAGGDSYYGYTF. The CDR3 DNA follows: TGTGCCGGGGGTGACAGCTACTATGGCTACACCTTC.

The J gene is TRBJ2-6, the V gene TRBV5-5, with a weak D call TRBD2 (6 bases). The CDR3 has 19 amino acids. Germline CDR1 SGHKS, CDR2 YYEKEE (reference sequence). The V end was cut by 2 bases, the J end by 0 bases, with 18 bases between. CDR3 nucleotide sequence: TGTGCCAGCAGCTTAGAAGGAGGGCCTATCTTCTCTGGGGCCAACGTCCTGACTTTC. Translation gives CASSLEGGPIFSGANVLTF.

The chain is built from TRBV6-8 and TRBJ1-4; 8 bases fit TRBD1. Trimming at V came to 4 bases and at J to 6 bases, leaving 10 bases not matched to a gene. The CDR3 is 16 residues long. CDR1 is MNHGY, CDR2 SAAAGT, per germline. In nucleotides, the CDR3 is TGTGCCAGCAGTTCCCCCGGCCAGGGGGCGCATGAAAAACTGTTTTTT. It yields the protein CASSSPGQGAHEKLFF.

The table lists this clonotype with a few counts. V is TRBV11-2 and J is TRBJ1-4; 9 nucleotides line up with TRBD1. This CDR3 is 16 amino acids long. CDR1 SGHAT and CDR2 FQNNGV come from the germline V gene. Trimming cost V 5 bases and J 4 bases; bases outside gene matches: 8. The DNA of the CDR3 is TGTGCCAGCAGCGTTCGGACAGGGGCTATTAATGAAAAACTGTTTTTT. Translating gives CASSVRTGAINEKLFF.

The CDR3 region is CASSDFPRCNQPQHF. CDR3 DNA: TGTGCCAGCAGTGACTTCCCGCGGTGCAATCAGCCCCAGCATTTT. The chain couples TRBV6-4 to TRBJ1-5; D uncertain. There are 15 residues in the CDR3. V lost 1 base and J 2 bases, leaving 9 bases between the germline ends. Germline CDR1 reads MRHNA; CDR2 reads SNTAGT.

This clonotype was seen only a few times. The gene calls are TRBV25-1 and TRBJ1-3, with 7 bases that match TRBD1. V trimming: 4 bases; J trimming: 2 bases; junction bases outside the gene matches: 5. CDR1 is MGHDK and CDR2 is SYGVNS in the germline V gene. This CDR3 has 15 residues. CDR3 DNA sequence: TGTGCCAGCAGTGTTTCGGACAGGCCTGGAAACACCATATATTTT. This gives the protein CASSVSDRPGNTIYF.

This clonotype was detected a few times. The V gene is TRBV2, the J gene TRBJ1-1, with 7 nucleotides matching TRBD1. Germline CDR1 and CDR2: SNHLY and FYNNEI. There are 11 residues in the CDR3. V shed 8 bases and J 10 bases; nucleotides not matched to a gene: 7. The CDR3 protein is CASQGGDIAFF. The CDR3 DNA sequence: TGTGCCAGCCAGGGGGGAGATATAGCTTTCTTT.

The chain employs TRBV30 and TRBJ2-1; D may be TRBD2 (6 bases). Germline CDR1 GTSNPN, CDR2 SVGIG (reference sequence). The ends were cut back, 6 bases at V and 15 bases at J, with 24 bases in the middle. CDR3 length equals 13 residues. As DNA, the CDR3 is TGTGCCTGCGAGAACGGGCGCGGGATGAATAGGTTCTTC. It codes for CACENGRGMNRFF. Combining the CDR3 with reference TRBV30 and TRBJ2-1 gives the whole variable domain SQTIHQWPATLVQPVGSPLSLECTVEGTSNPNLYWYRQAAGRGLQLLFYSVGIGQISSEVPQNLSASRPQDRQFILSSKKLLLSDSGFYLCACENGRGMNRFFGPGTRLTVL.

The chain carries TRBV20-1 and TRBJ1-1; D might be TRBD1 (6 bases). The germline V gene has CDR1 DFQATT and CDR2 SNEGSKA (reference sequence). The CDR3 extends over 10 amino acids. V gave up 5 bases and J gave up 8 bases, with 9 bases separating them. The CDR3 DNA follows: TGCAGTGCTCCCGACAGGGAAGCTTTCTTT. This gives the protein CSAPDREAFF.

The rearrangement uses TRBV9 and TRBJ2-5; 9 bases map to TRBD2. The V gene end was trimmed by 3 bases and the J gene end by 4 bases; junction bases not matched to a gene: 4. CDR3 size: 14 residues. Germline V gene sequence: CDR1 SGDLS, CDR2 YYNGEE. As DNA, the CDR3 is TGTGCCAGCAGCGCTCTAGCGGGGACAGAGACCCAGTACTTC. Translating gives CASSALAGTETQYF.

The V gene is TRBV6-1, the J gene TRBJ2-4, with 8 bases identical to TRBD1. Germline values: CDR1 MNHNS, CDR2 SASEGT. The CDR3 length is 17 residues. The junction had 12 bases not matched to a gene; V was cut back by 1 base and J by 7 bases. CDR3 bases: TGTGCCAGCAGTGAAGGAGCCCCCAGGGGGCGGGTTAACATTCAGTACTTC. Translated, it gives CASSEGAPRGRVNIQYF.

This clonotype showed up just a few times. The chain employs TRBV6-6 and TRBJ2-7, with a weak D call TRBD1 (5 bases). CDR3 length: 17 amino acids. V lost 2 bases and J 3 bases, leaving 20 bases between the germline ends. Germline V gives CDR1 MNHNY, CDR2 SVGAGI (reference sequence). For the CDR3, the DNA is TGTGCCAGCAGTTACGGGAAAGGGGCTCACGGCCACTACGAGCAGTACTTC. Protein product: CASSYGKGAHGHYEQYF.

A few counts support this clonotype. Here the CDR3 DNA reads TGTGCCAGCAGCCGGAGCGGGGGCGGCAATCAGCCCCAGCATTTT. This sequence encodes CASSRSGGGNQPQHF. This chain links TRBV3-1 with TRBJ1-5, with D possibly being TRBD1 (6 bases). Germline V gene data show CDR1 as LGHDT and CDR2 as YNNKEL (reference sequence). The V end lost 4 bases, the J end lost 2 bases, and 12 bases lay between the germline ends. The CDR3 covers 15 residues.

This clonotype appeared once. The CDR3 DNA is TGTGCCAGCAGCCGCGAGCGGAGAAACAATGAGCAGTTCTTC. Translation: CASSRERRNNEQFF. V gene TRBV7-2 combines with J gene TRBJ2-1, with TRBD2 as a possible D gene (5 bases). V dropped 5 bases and J dropped 5 bases, with 13 bases sitting between them. This CDR3 contains 14 residues. Per the germline V gene, CDR1 is SGHTA and CDR2 is FQGNSA.

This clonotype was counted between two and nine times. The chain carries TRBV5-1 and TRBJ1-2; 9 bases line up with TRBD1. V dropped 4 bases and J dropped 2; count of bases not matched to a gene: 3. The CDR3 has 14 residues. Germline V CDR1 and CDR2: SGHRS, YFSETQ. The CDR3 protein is CASSGGTGNYGYTF. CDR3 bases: TGCGCCAGCAGCGGGGGGACAGGGAACTATGGCTACACCTTC.

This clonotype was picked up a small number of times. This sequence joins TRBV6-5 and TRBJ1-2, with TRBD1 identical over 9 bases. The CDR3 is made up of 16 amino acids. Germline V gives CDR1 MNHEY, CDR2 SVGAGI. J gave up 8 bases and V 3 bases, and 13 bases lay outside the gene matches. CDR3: CASSYAGTGRTEGYTF. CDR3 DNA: TGTGCCAGCAGTTATGCCGGGACAGGGAGGACGGAGGGCTACACCTTC.